Below are 28 T cell receptor beta chains sequenced from a single sample in a study of blood T cell repertoires in COVID-19. The assay was immunoSEQ multiplex PCR, and TCRdb's table has in-frame clones only and misses some. This table holds 200,000 to 300,000 clones, roughly 86% found once. What was sequenced was peripheral blood. Receptors were obtained from a man aged 40-50 years who had recovered from COVID-19.

The gene calls are TRBV11-2 and TRBJ2-2; D may be TRBD1 (6 bases). V was cut by 6 bases and J by 6 bases, with 17 bases left in between. The CDR3 sequence is 15 residues long. CDR1 is SGHAT and CDR2 is FQNNGV in the germline V gene. CDR3: CASSPRQVSAGELFF. The CDR3 nucleotides are TGTGCCAGCAGTCCCCGACAGGTATCCGCCGGGGAGCTGTTTTTT.

This clone was picked up one time. The chain joins TRBV5-1 to TRBJ2-1, with D maybe TRBD2 (5 bases). The germline V and J ends were trimmed by 3 bases and 0 bases, with 10 bases remaining between them. From germline, CDR1 is SGHRS and CDR2 YFSETQ. This CDR3 has 15 amino acids. The CDR3 bases are TGCGCCAGCAGCTATAGCGAGAGCTCCTACAATGAGCAGTTCTTC. Protein: CASSYSESSYNEQFF.

The rearrangement uses TRBV10-3 and TRBJ2-1; TRBD1 might be the D (6 bases). The CDR3 spans 17 residues. CDR1 and CDR2 from the germline V gene are ENHRY and SYGVKD. Trimming cost V 3 bases and J 2 bases, with 17 bases left between them. The CDR3 nucleotides read TGTGCCATCAGTGACCCTGGGACAACCTCCCCCTACAATGAGCAGTTCTTC. Its protein product is CAISDPGTTSPYNEQFF.

The chain is built from TRBV27 and TRBJ2-7; TRBD2 aligns across 8 bases. The germline V gene has CDR1 MNHEY and CDR2 SMNVEV (reference sequence). Trimming removed 3 bases from V and 3 bases from J; junction bases left unmatched: 1. The length of the CDR3 is 13 residues. The CDR3 DNA sequence: TGTGCCAGCAGTTTGGGACTAGTCTACGAGCAGTACTTC. Its protein product is CASSLGLVYEQYF.

This chain uses TRBV27 with TRBJ1-2; D is perhaps TRBD1 (6 bases). CDR1 and CDR2 (germline): MNHEY, SMNVEV (reference sequence). CDR3 length: 13 residues. Trimming removed 3 bases from V and 4 bases from J, with 9 bases in between. CDR3 DNA sequence: TGTGCCAGCAGTTTGGGGGCGAGCTATGGCTACACCTTC. This codes for CASSLGASYGYTF.

J is TRBJ1-1 and V is TRBV7-2, with D tentatively TRBD1 (6 bases). The germline CDR1 and CDR2 sequences are SGHTA and FQGNSA. The CDR3 covers 14 residues. V was cut by 1 base and J by 4 bases, with 10 bases left in between. The CDR3 spells CASSLEGRGTEAFF. CDR3 sequence (DNA): TGTGCCAGCAGCTTAGAGGGCAGGGGCACTGAAGCTTTCTTT. The whole variable domain, remainder taken from reference TRBV7-2 and TRBJ1-1, is GAGVSQSPSNKVTEKGKDVELRCDPISGHTALYWYRQSLGQGLEFLIYFQGNSAPDKSGLPSDRFSAERTGGSVSTLTIQRTQQEDSAVYLCASSLEGRGTEAFFGQGTRLTVV.

The gene calls are TRBV6-2 or TRBV6-3 and TRBJ2-7; the match to TRBD1 covers 9 bases. The CDR3 extends over 16 amino acids. V was clipped by 5 bases and J by 0 bases; unmatched bases: 8. Germline CDR1 and CDR2: MNHEY and SVGEGT. The CDR3 is CASSPPGQGDSYEQYF. The CDR3 nucleotides read TGTGCCAGCAGTCCCCCGGGACAGGGCGACTCCTACGAGCAGTACTTC.

This chain links TRBV5-1 with TRBJ2-3; D ambiguous. V was shortened by 4 bases and J by 3 bases, with 6 bases between the two germline ends. This CDR3 is 12 amino acids long. Germline-derived CDR1 and CDR2 are SGHRS and YFSETQ. DNA of the CDR3: TGCGCCAGCAGCCCCCCGACAGATACGCAGTATTTT. Translated: CASSPPTDTQYF.

This clone came up once. CDR3 in DNA: TGTGCCAGCAGCTACGACCCGGAGAATGAGCAGTTCTTC. Residues: CASSYDPENEQFF. This chain uses TRBV7-2 with TRBJ2-1; the D is unclear. The germline gives CDR1 SGHTA, CDR2 FQGNSA. Trimming removed 4 bases from V and 7 bases from J, with 11 bases in between. The CDR3 extends over 13 amino acids.

This clone appeared a few times. The chain has TRBV7-9 and TRBJ2-1; TRBD2 agrees at 13 bases. Germline CDR1 SEHNR, CDR2 FQNEAQ (reference sequence). The CDR3 has 17 residues. The J segment lost 9 bases and the V segment lost 5 bases, leaving 13 bases of the junction unmatched. This CDR3 is CASSPRTSGSASAEQFF. The CDR3 region has the DNA TGTGCCAGCAGCCCCAGGACTAGCGGGAGTGCGTCCGCTGAGCAGTTCTTC.

A few counts support this clone. The chain joins TRBV2 to TRBJ1-3; possibly TRBD1 for D (5 bases). Germline V gene lookup returns CDR1 SNHLY and CDR2 FYNNEI. V was trimmed by 1 base and J by 4 bases, leaving 11 bases between them. This CDR3 is built from 15 residues. The CDR3 loop is CASSEVRTLGNTIYF. CDR3 DNA sequence: TGTGCCAGCAGTGAAGTCCGGACACTCGGAAACACCATATATTTT. Complete variable domain (other parts from reference TRBV2 and TRBJ1-3): EPEVTQTPSHQVTQMGQEVILRCVPISNHLYFYWYRQILGQKVEFLVSFYNNEISEKSEIFDDQFSVERPDGSNFTLKIRSTKLEDSAMYFCASSEVRTLGNTIYFGEGSWLTVV.

The DNA of the CDR3 is TGTGCCAGCAGCTCCACAGGATACGAGACCCAGTACTTC. Protein sequence: CASSSTGYETQYF. The gene calls are TRBV11-2 and TRBJ2-5; weak D call: TRBD1 (5 bases). The CDR3 runs to 13 residues. Between the trimmed V and J ends, which lost 4 bases and 5 bases, there was a span of 11 bases. Germline-derived CDR1 and CDR2 are SGHAT and FQNNGV.

The chain couples TRBV2 to TRBJ2-6, with 10 bases fitting TRBD2. Germline V gene sequence: CDR1 SNHLY, CDR2 FYNNEI. V dropped 5 bases and J dropped 2; count of bases not matched to a gene: 6. This CDR3 has 17 amino acids. The CDR3: CASSQRGGSTGANVLTF. The CDR3 bases are TGTGCCAGCAGTCAGCGGGGGGGCAGCACTGGGGCCAACGTCCTGACTTTC.

The genes are TRBV10-2 and TRBJ2-2, with TRBD2 matching over 12 bases. The trim removed 7 bases at V and 2 bases at J, leaving 11 bases unmatched. CDR3 length: 18 residues. Looked up from germline, CDR1 is WSHSY and CDR2 is SAAADI. The CDR3 DNA follows: TGCGCCAGCAAAAATCAAGGACTAGCGGGACCAAACACCGGGGAGCTGTTTTTT. It translates to CASKNQGLAGPNTGELFF.

The chain combines TRBV2 with TRBJ1-1; D is undetermined. Trimming shortened V by 8 bases and J by 1 base, and 14 bases separated the two germline ends. The CDR3 runs 14 residues. Per germline, CDR1 SNHLY and CDR2 FYNNEI. DNA of the CDR3: TGTGCCAGCGTCCTGCTGGGCCGGAACACTGAAGCTTTCTTT. It specifies CASVLLGRNTEAFF.

This chain links TRBV5-1 with TRBJ2-1, with TRBD2 matching 7 bases. Germline assignment: CDR1 SGHRS and CDR2 YFSETQ. The CDR3 consists of 14 residues. J was trimmed by 8 bases and V by 0 bases; bases with no gene match: 5. The CDR3 reads CASSLGEGRDEQFF. The CDR3 nucleotides read TGCGCCAGCAGCTTGGGGGAGGGAAGGGATGAGCAGTTCTTC.

The chain is built from TRBV20-1 and TRBJ2-5; D possibly corresponds to TRBD2 (6 bases). V was cut by 6 bases and J by 5 bases, with 10 bases left in between. From germline, CDR1 is DFQATT and CDR2 SNEGSKA (reference sequence). The CDR3 length is 11 residues. The CDR3 DNA is TGCAGTGCCCGGGCGGGGGAGACCCAGTACTTC. This codes for CSARAGETQYF.

The chain has TRBV7-2 and TRBJ2-5; 9 nucleotides match TRBD1. The junction had 5 bases not matched to a gene; V was cut back by 4 bases and J by 2 bases. The CDR3 sequence is 15 residues long. CDR1 is SGHTA and CDR2 is FQGNSA in the germline V gene. The chain's CDR3 is CASSYQDRGQETQYF. The CDR3 nucleotides read TGTGCCAGCAGCTACCAGGACAGGGGACAAGAGACCCAGTACTTC. Using reference TRBV7-2 and TRBJ2-5 for the parts outside the CDR3, the full variable domain is GAGVSQSPSNKVTEKGKDVELRCDPISGHTALYWYRQSLGQGLEFLIYFQGNSAPDKSGLPSDRFSAERTGGSVSTLTIQRTQQEDSAVYLCASSYQDRGQETQYFGPGTRLLVL.

The chain recombines TRBV7-8 with TRBJ2-1; TRBD1 matches at 8 bases. In germline, CDR1 is SGHVS, CDR2 FQNEAQ. This CDR3 comprises 15 residues. The V and J ends lost 2 bases and 4 bases, in that order; junction bases with no gene match: 4. CDR3 DNA sequence: TGTGCCAGCAGCTTACTCAGACAGGGGTACAATGAGCAGTTCTTC. It translates to CASSLLRQGYNEQFF.

The V gene is TRBV5-1, the J gene TRBJ2-1; D call uncertain. The V gene lost 4 bases and the J gene lost 14 bases, with 19 bases spanning the gap. The CDR3 runs 13 residues. Looked up from germline, CDR1 is SGHRS and CDR2 is YFSETQ. CDR3 loop: CASSHRGQGFEFF. DNA for the CDR3: TGCGCCAGCAGCCACCGCGGCCAAGGCTTCGAGTTCTTC.

The chain joins TRBV12-3 or TRBV12-4 to TRBJ2-7; D call uncertain. This CDR3 has 13 amino acids. V lost 3 bases and J lost 4, with 10 bases in between. CDR3 sequence reads: CASSLSPNYEQYF. Written as DNA, the CDR3 is TGTGCCAGCAGTTTGTCCCCTAATTACGAGCAGTACTTC.

The genes are TRBV25-1 and TRBJ2-7; 8 nucleotides line up with TRBD2. The CDR3 is 16 amino acids. Germline V lookup: CDR1 MGHDK, CDR2 SYGVNS. V lost 6 bases to trimming and J lost 3 bases; unmatched junction nucleotides: 13. CDR3 sequence (DNA): TGTGCCAGCAGCCTTGGGGGGCGGGGGGCCTACTACGAGCAGTACTTC. Translating it yields CASSLGGRGAYYEQYF.

This chain uses TRBV9 with TRBJ2-2; 11 bases match TRBD2. Germline CDR1 and CDR2: SGDLS and YYNGEE. The CDR3 has 18 residues. V lost 4 bases, J lost 3 bases, and 11 bases stayed unmatched. CDR3 coding DNA: TGTGCCAGCAGCACCCAGCATGGGACTAGCGGCCACACCGGGGAGCTGTTTTTT. This gives the protein CASSTQHGTSGHTGELFF.

This chain connects TRBV18 to TRBJ1-1, with 10 bases identical to TRBD1. V dropped 3 bases and J dropped 6; count of bases not matched to a gene: 7. Germline loops: CDR1 KGHSH, CDR2 LQKENI. There are 15 residues in the CDR3. CDR3 nucleotide sequence: TGTGCCAGCTCACCCCAGACAGGGGGCGAGCCTGAAGCTTTCTTT. Residues: CASSPQTGGEPEAFF.

This clone was detected only a few times. This chain links TRBV7-8 with TRBJ2-1; 9 nucleotides line up with TRBD2. V lost 1 base and J lost 2; bases outside the gene matches: 3. There are 16 residues in the CDR3. CDR1 and CDR2 (germline): SGHVS, FQNEAQ. The chain's CDR3 is CASSLVGGGAYNEQFF. The DNA for the CDR3 is TGTGCCAGCAGCTTAGTTGGCGGGGGGGCCTACAATGAGCAGTTCTTC.

This clone was picked up one time. The chain carries TRBV27 and TRBJ2-7; tentatively, D is TRBD2 (5 bases). CDR1 is MNHEY, CDR2 SMNVEV, per germline (reference sequence). The CDR3 length is 12 residues. The V end lost 5 bases, the J end lost 2 bases, and 7 bases lay between the germline ends. Here the CDR3 reads CASSGRPYEQYF. The CDR3 DNA follows: TGTGCCAGCAGTGGGAGACCCTACGAGCAGTACTTC.

This clone was detected a few times. J is TRBJ1-4 and V is TRBV5-1, with D unclear. This CDR3 comprises 16 residues. V dropped 4 bases and J dropped 7 bases, with 20 bases sitting between them. The V gene's germline CDR1 is SGHRS and CDR2 YFSETQ. DNA of the CDR3: TGCGCCAGCAGCGCCTCCTCCGGGGTAGGAGTTGAAAAACTGTTTTTT. This sequence encodes CASSASSGVGVEKLFF.

The chain uses TRBV18 and TRBJ1-5, with 7 bases fitting TRBD1. Germline lookup yields CDR1 KGHSH and CDR2 LQKENI. V gave up 6 bases and J gave up 5 bases; unmatched junction bases: 7. This CDR3 spans 14 amino acids. The CDR3 is CASSQGGVYQPQHF. In DNA form, the CDR3 reads TGTGCCAGCTCCCAGGGGGGTGTTTATCAGCCCCAGCATTTT.